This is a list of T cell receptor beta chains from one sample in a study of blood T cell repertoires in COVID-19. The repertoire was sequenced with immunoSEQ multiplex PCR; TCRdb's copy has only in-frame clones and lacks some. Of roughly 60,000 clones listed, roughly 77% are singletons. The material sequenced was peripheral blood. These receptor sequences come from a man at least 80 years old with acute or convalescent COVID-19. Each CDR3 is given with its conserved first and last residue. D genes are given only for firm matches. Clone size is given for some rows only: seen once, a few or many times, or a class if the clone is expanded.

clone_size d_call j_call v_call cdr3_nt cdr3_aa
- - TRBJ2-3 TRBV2 TGTGCCAGCGGGAGGGGGGTCCGCGGAGATACGCAGTATTTT CASGRGVRGDTQYF
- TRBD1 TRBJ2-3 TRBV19 TGTGCCAGTAGTCCCCGGACAGGGGGTCCTATAGATACGCAGTATTTT CASSPRTGGPIDTQYF
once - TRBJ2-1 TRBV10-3 TGTGCCATCAGACAGGGTGGCAATGAGCAGTTCTTC CAIRQGGNEQFF
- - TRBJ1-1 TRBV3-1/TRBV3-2 TGTGCCAGCAGCCTTAGGGGGTTTGGAGCTTTCTTT CASSLRGFGAFF
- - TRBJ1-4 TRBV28 TGTGCCAGCAGACCACCGGGAACCAATAATGAAAAACTGTTTTTT CASRPPGTNNEKLFF
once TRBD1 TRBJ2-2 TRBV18 TGTGCCAGCTCACGAGACAGGGGAAACACCGGGGAGCTGTTTTTT CASSRDRGNTGELFF
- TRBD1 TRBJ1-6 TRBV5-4 TGTGCCAGCAGCCCGGACAGGGCTGGAAATTCACCCCTCCACTTT CASSPDRAGNSPLHF
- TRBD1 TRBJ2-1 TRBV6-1 TGTGCCAGCAGTGAAGCCGGGACAGGAATATACAATGAGCAGTTCTTC CASSEAGTGIYNEQFF
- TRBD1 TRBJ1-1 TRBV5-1 TGCGCCAGCAGTGGGGGACAGGGGGGATCCACTGAAGCTTTCTTT CASSGGQGGSTEAFF
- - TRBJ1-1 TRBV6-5 TGTGCCAGCAGTTACTCGTTGGGGCGTGAAGCTTTCTTT CASSYSLGREAFF
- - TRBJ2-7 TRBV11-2 TGTGCCAGCAGCTTTTGGGGCGGGGAGGTCTACGAGCAGTACTTC CASSFWGGEVYEQYF
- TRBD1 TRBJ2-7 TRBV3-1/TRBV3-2 TGTGCCAGCGCCAGAACAGGGGCGGGCTACGAGCAGTACTTC CASARTGAGYEQYF
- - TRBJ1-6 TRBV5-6 TGTGCCAGCAGCTTGGGGACAGATAATTCACCCCTCCACTTT CASSLGTDNSPLHF
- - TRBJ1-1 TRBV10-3 TGTGCCATCAGTGGGGGGCTCACTGAAGCTTTCTTT CAISGGLTEAFF
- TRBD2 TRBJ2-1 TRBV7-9 TGTGCCAGCAGCAGAGCATGGGGGGGGTCAGGAAATGAGCAGTTCTTC CASSRAWGGSGNEQFF
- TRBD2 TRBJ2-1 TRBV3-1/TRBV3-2 TGTGCCAGCAGCCAAGGTCTAGCGGGGGTATATGAGCAGTTCTTC CASSQGLAGVYEQFF
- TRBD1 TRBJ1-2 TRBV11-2 TGTGCCAGCAGCCCCGGGACAGACTATGGCTACACCTTC CASSPGTDYGYTF
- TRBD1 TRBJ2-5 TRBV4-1 TGCGCCAGCAGCCAAGAAGGGACAGGGTTGGCAGAGACCCAGTACTTC CASSQEGTGLAETQYF
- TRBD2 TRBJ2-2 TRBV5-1 TGCGCCAGCAGGGAGGGACTAGCGGGGGCCAGCACCGGGGAGCTGTTTTTT CASREGLAGASTGELFF
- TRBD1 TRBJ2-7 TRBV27 TGTGCCAGCAGATACCTTGGGACAGGGGGGGGTGAGCAGTACTTC CASRYLGTGGGEQYF
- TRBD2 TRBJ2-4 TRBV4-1 TGCGCCAGCAGCCAAGAGCTAGCGGGGGGTCTTCAGCCCAAAAACATTCAGTACTTC CASSQELAGGLQPKNIQYF
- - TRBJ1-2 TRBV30 TGTGCCTGGAGTGTTAACAGCGGTTATGGCTACACCTTC CAWSVNSGYGYTF
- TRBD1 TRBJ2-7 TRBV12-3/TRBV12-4 TGTGCCAGCAGCTACGGACAGGACTACGAGCAGTACTTC CASSYGQDYEQYF
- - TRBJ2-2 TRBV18 TGTGCCAGCTCACCTTGGCAGGGGTCGAACACCGGGGAGCTGTTTTTT CASSPWQGSNTGELFF
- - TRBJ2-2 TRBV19 TGTGCCAGTAGTATTAAGGCAGGGTCAAACACCGGGGAGCTGTTTTTT CASSIKAGSNTGELFF
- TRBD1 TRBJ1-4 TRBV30 TGTGCCTCGACAGGGGGCAATGAAAAACTGTTTTTT CASTGGNEKLFF
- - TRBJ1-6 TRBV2 TGTGCCAGCAGTGAAGCGCTTCGGGTCAGATCACCCCTCCACTTT CASSEALRVRSPLHF
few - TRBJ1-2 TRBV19 TGTGCCAGTACCCACCCCGGGGGCTATGGCTACACCTTC CASTHPGGYGYTF
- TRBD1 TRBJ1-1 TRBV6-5 TGTGCCAGCAAACCGACAGGGCGAACTGAAGCTTTCTTT CASKPTGRTEAFF